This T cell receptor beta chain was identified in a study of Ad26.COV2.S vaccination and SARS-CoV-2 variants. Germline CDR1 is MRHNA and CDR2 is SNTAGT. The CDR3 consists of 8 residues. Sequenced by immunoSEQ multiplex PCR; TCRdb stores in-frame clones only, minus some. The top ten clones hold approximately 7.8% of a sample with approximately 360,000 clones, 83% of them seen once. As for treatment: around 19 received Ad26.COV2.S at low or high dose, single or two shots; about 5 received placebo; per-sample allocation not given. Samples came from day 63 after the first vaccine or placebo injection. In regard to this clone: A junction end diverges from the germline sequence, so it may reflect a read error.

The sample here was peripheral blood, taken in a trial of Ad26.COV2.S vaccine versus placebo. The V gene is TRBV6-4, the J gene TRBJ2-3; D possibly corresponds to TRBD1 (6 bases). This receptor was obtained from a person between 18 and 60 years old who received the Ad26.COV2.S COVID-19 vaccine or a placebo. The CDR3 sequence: CDRDTQYF. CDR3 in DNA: TGCGACAGGGATACGCAGTATTTT.